The clone carrying this T cell receptor (beta chain) was observed a handful of times. Its antigen is not known. The CDR3 is 15 residues long. Germline V gives CDR1 ENHRY, CDR2 SYGVKD. Unmatched junction bases numbered 2, after V lost 3 bases and J lost 3 bases. RNA transcripts provided the source from which TCR beta CDR3 regions were amplified. HTBI primers were employed in a first-round RT-PCR of the TCR CDR3. MiXCR was run by TCRdb on the multiplex PCR reads, yielding one entry per CDR3 protein. The table shows about 640,000 distinct CDR3 sequences, with roughly 20% occurring only once. These data come from a study of T cells in Graves' hyperthyroidism and ophthalmopathy. Study findings and constraints: Onset of ophthalmopathy came a median 6.5 months after the model predicted it. Blood shared most expanded thyroid clonotypes above 0.001. A 13 V-J model separated ophthalmopathy from stable hyperthyroidism.

Sequencing was carried out using blood. The chain is built from TRBV10-3 and TRBJ2-1, with 10 bases matching TRBD2. This clonotype was obtained from a man aged 30-40 years with Graves' ophthalmopathy. The DNA for the CDR3 is TGTGCCATCAGTGATAGGACTAGCGGCTACAATGAGCAGTTCTTC. Amino acid sequence: CAISDRTSGYNEQFF.